Below are 7 T cell receptor beta chains sequenced from a single sample in a study of blood T cell repertoires in COVID-19. Sequencing used immunoSEQ multiplex PCR; TCRdb keeps in-frame clones, though not all of them. The table has some 190,000 clones, 70% to 90% seen once; the top ten hold about 6.9%. Sequenced sample: peripheral blood. These receptor sequences come from a man of 80 years or more with COVID-19, enrolled during active disease.

This chain links TRBV3-1 (or the pseudogene TRBV3-2) with TRBJ2-5; 7 bases line up with TRBD2. The CDR3 is 13 amino acids. V shed 6 bases, J shed 5 bases, and the junction held 6 bases outside the gene matches. Germline V gene sequence: CDR1 LGHDT, CDR2 YNNKEL (reference sequence). The DNA for the CDR3 is TGTGCCAGCAGTCTGGGGGGAGGGGAGACCCAGTACTTC. Translated, it gives CASSLGGGETQYF.

This sequence joins TRBV9 and TRBJ2-1; 12 nucleotides match TRBD2. V lost 2 bases, J lost 6 bases, and 3 bases stayed unmatched. This CDR3 is built from 15 residues. Germline V lookup: CDR1 SGDLS, CDR2 YYNGEE. CDR3 sequence reads: CASSVTLAGGNEQFF. The DNA for the CDR3 is TGTGCCAGCAGCGTTACACTAGCGGGGGGCAATGAGCAGTTCTTC.

In its sample, this clone was seen once. Other DNA sequences in this sample translate to the same CDR3. The V call is TRBV5-1, the J call TRBJ1-5, with D possibly matching TRBD1 (5 bases). The V gene's germline CDR1 is SGHRS and CDR2 YFSETQ. The CDR3 extends over 13 amino acids. V lost 0 bases, J lost 5 bases, and 6 bases lay in between. The CDR3 sequence: CASSLGGDQPQHF. The DNA of the CDR3 is TGCGCCAGCAGCTTGGGGGGGGATCAGCCCCAGCATTTT. Complete variable domain (other parts from reference TRBV5-1 and TRBJ1-5): KAGVTQTPRYLIKTRGQQVTLSCSPISGHRSVSWYQQTPGQGLQFLFEYFSETQRNKGNFPGRFSGRQFSNSRSEMNVSTLELGDSALYLCASSLGGDQPQHFGDGTRLSIL.

The V call is TRBV25-1, the J call TRBJ1-3; D is ambiguous. CDR3 length equals 15 residues. Trimming took 2 bases from V and 0 from J, leaving 8 bases between them. Germline V gives CDR1 MGHDK, CDR2 SYGVNS. This chain's CDR3 is CASSESRSSGNTIYF. CDR3 nucleotides: TGTGCCAGCAGTGAAAGTCGGAGCTCTGGAAACACCATATATTTT.

This sequence joins TRBV29-1 and TRBJ2-5, with 9 bases matching TRBD1. V lost 1 base and J lost 4; bases outside the gene matches: 4. There are 14 residues in the CDR3. In germline, CDR1 is SQVTM, CDR2 ANQGSEA. CDR3 loop: CSVEGPTGGETQYF. The CDR3 coding sequence is TGCAGCGTTGAAGGGCCGACAGGGGGAGAGACCCAGTACTTC.

This chain links TRBV4-1 with TRBJ1-4, with D unresolved. The CDR3 is made up of 13 amino acids. Trimming removed 1 base from V and 7 bases from J, with 7 bases in between. Germline values: CDR1 MGHRA, CDR2 YSYEKL. The CDR3, as DNA: TGCGCCAGCAGCCAAGGACAACTTGAAAAACTGTTTTTT. It yields the protein CASSQGQLEKLFF.

The chain joins TRBV7-2 to TRBJ2-5, with D possibly matching TRBD1 (6 bases). The CDR3 covers 15 residues. From germline, CDR1 is SGHTA and CDR2 FQGNSA. V was cut by 3 bases and J by 7 bases, with 18 bases left in between. CDR3 bases: TGTGCCAGCAGCTTTAATAGGGGGACCAGAGGGACCCAGTACTTC. It is translated as CASSFNRGTRGTQYF.